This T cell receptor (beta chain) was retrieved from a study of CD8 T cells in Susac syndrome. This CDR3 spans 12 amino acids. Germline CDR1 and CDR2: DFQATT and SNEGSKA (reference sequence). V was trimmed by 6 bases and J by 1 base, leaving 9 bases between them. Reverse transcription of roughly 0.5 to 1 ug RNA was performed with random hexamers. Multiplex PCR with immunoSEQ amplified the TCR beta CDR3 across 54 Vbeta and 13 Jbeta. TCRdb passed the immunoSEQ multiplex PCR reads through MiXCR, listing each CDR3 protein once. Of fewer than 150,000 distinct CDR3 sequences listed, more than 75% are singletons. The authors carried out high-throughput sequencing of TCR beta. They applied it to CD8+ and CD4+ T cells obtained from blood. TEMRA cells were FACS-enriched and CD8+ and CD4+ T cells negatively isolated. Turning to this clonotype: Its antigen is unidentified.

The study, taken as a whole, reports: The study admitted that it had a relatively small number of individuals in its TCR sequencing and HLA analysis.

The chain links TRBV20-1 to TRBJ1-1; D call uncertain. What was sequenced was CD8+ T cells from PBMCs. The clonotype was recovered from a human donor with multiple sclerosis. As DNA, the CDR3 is TGCAGTGCGCCTCGGGAGAACACTGAAGCTTTCTTT. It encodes CSAPRENTEAFF.